Each of the 24 T cell receptor beta chains below was sequenced from the same sample in a study of identical twins. MiXCR, applied by TCRdb to the 5' RACE reads, yields one record per CDR3 protein. The profile shows 500,000 to 600,000 distinct CDR3 sequences, under 25% of them singletons. These data were also reused for a study on T cells expressing NK-cell markers.

Source material: CD4+ T cells sorted from blood. The source of these receptors is a woman aged 18-29 years in good health.

The chain uses TRBV7-2 and TRBJ2-7; D remains unclear. The germline CDR1 and CDR2 sequences are SGHTA and FQGNSA. This CDR3 is built from 14 residues. V lost 2 bases, J lost 7 bases, and 15 bases lay in between. CDR3 DNA: TGTGCCAGCAGCTTAAATCCCAGTCTACGAGAGCAGTACTTC. The encoded protein is CASSLNPSLREQYF.

The chain couples TRBV12-3 or TRBV12-4 to TRBJ1-1; tentatively, D is TRBD1 (6 bases). V was pared by 8 bases and J by 1 base, with 14 bases between. The CDR3 extends over 14 amino acids. CDR3 in amino acids: CASGYRVSNTEAFF. The CDR3 DNA is TGTGCCAGCGGATACAGGGTTTCGAACACTGAAGCTTTCTTT.

This clonotype was found a few times. One end of the junction is discordant with germline, which a read error may explain. The rearrangement links TRBV5-1 to TRBJ1-1; D gene unclear. CDR3 length: 13 amino acids. Germline loops: CDR1 SGHRS, CDR2 YFSETQ. The CDR3 coding sequence is TGCGCCAGCAGCCCGGACGGACGGCCGGGAGAGATCTTT. Translated, it gives CASSPDGRPGEIF. The full variable domain, completed using reference TRBV5-1 and TRBJ1-1, is KAGVTQTPRYLIKTRGQQVTLSCSPISGHRSVSWYQQTPGQGLQFLFEYFSETQRNKGNFPGRFSGRQFSNSRSEMNVSTLELGDSALYLCASSPDGRPGEIFGQGTRLTVV.

This rearrangement joins TRBV28 to TRBJ1-2, with D hard to call. Looked up from germline, CDR1 is MDHEN and CDR2 is SYDVKM. Trimming removed 7 bases at V and 5 bases at J, with 14 bases between. The CDR3 has 13 residues. The CDR3 coding sequence is TGTGCCAGCATTCGGATATCCGGGTATGGCTACACCTTC. This encodes CASIRISGYGYTF.

This clonotype came up a few times. The CDR3 DNA reads TGTGCCAGTAGTACAGGGGGCGCAAACAATGAGCAGTTCTTC. This gives the protein CASSTGGANNEQFF. The chain couples TRBV19 to TRBJ2-1, with 8 bases fitting TRBD1. CDR1 is LNHDA, CDR2 SQIVND, per germline (reference sequence). The CDR3 has 14 amino acids. The junction had 4 bases not matched to a gene; V was cut back by 4 bases and J by 5 bases.

The rearrangement uses TRBV20-1 and TRBJ1-6, with TRBD1 as a possible D gene (5 bases). In germline, CDR1 is DFQATT, CDR2 SNEGSKA (reference sequence). This CDR3 contains 13 residues. Trimming shortened V by 5 bases and J by 5 bases, and 10 bases separated the two germline ends. The CDR3 nucleotides read TGCAGTGCTGGGCGGGGGGATAATTCACCCCTCCACTTT. Encoded protein: CSAGRGDNSPLHF.

This clonotype was found once. The genes are TRBV7-8 and TRBJ1-2; D ambiguous. The germline V gene encodes CDR1 SGHVS and CDR2 FQNEAQ. The CDR3 loop spans 13 amino acids. With 2 bases removed from V and 4 bases from J, the gap between germline ends came to 8 bases. In DNA form, the CDR3 reads TGTGCCAGCAGCTTATGGGAGATCTATGGCTACACCTTC. This sequence encodes CASSLWEIYGYTF.

This chain uses TRBV20-1 with TRBJ2-3; 11 positions agree with TRBD2. Germline V gene lookup returns CDR1 DFQATT and CDR2 SNEGSKA (reference sequence). CDR3 length: 15 residues. J lost 6 bases, V lost 1 base, and 6 bases had no gene match. The CDR3 DNA reads TGCAGTGCTAGAGCACCTAGCGGGGGGAGGGATACGCAGTATTTT. Protein sequence: CSARAPSGGRDTQYF.

This clonotype was picked up many times. The CDR3 is CASSLDPGAGYEQYF. The CDR3 bases are TGTGCCAGCAGCTTAGACCCGGGAGCTGGGTACGAGCAGTACTTC. The genes are TRBV7-9 and TRBJ2-7; weak D call: TRBD2 (6 bases). The CDR3 runs 15 residues. CDR1 and CDR2 (germline): SEHNR, FQNEAQ (reference sequence). V was pared by 1 base and J by 4 bases, with 14 bases between.

In its sample, this clonotype was seen a few times. This chain joins TRBV20-1 and TRBJ2-5; a weak D match, TRBD2 (6 bases). The CDR3 covers 15 residues. Germline V gene lookup returns CDR1 DFQATT and CDR2 SNEGSKA (reference sequence). Trimming took 6 bases from V and 5 from J, leaving 22 bases between them. The CDR3 reads CSAGRLVPYEETQYF. CDR3 sequence (DNA): TGCAGTGCAGGGAGACTAGTTCCGTACGAGGAGACCCAGTACTTC.

This clonotype came up a few times. The genes are TRBV12-3 or TRBV12-4 and TRBJ1-1, with D unresolved. This CDR3 has 14 residues. V was cut by 1 base and J by 8 bases, with 14 bases left in between. The CDR3 DNA follows: TGTGCCAGCAGTTTAGAGTACGGGATTGGCGAAGCTTTCTTT. This codes for CASSLEYGIGEAFF.

Many counts were recorded for this clonotype. V usage is TRBV5-1 and J usage is TRBJ1-6, with 10 positions matching TRBD1. The length of the CDR3 is 14 residues. Per germline, CDR1 SGHRS and CDR2 YFSETQ. Unmatched junction bases numbered 3, after V lost 4 bases and J lost 8 bases. The CDR3 DNA reads as TGCGCCAGCAGCAAGGGACAGGGGTATTCACCCCTCCACTTT. This sequence encodes CASSKGQGYSPLHF.

At least ten counts were recorded for this clonotype. For the CDR3, the DNA is TGTGCTAGTGGTTTGGCGTTTAGCCCAAATGAGCAGTTCTTC. The encoded protein is CASGLAFSPNEQFF. The V and J genes are TRBV12-5 and TRBJ2-1; D not resolved. This CDR3 has 14 amino acids. Germline V gene lookup returns CDR1 LGHNT and CDR2 FRNRAP. The V end was cut by 1 base, the J end by 7 bases, with 11 bases between.

This clonotype came up many times. The rearrangement joins TRBV12-3 or TRBV12-4 to TRBJ1-2; D gene unclear. This CDR3 spans 12 amino acids. The ends were cut back, 7 bases at V and 4 bases at J, with 10 bases in the middle. This chain's CDR3 is CASTLGIYGYTF. CDR3 DNA: TGTGCCAGCACCTTGGGGATCTATGGCTACACCTTC.

This clonotype was detected a few times. The chain is built from TRBV12-3 or TRBV12-4 and TRBJ2-1; 9 positions match TRBD1. After removal of 5 bases from V and 4 bases from J, the junction contained 6 bases not matched to a gene. The CDR3 has 15 residues. The CDR3, as DNA: TGTGCCAGCAGTCCCCGGGACAGGGCTTACAATGAGCAGTTCTTC. The encoded protein is CASSPRDRAYNEQFF.

A few counts support this clonotype. The V call is TRBV5-1, the J call TRBJ1-2; 7 bases line up with TRBD1. Trimming removed 0 bases from V and 7 bases from J; junction bases left unmatched: 6. The germline gives CDR1 SGHRS, CDR2 YFSETQ. CDR3 length: 14 residues. The CDR3 reads CASSLGDRAGGYTF. In DNA form, the CDR3 reads TGCGCCAGCAGCTTGGGTGACAGGGCTGGTGGCTACACCTTC.

V usage is TRBV12-3 or TRBV12-4 and J usage is TRBJ2-3; D possibly corresponds to TRBD2 (5 bases). V was shortened by 7 bases and J by 3 bases, with 11 bases between the two germline ends. The CDR3 spans 13 residues. The CDR3 loop is CASTRRETDTQYF. The CDR3 DNA sequence: TGTGCCAGCACCCGAAGGGAGACAGATACGCAGTATTTT.

The chain joins TRBV4-3 to TRBJ2-7; 7 bases match TRBD2. Germline V CDR1 and CDR2: LGHNA, YSLEER. Trimming cost V 2 bases and J 3 bases; bases outside gene matches: 19. The length of the CDR3 is 19 residues. CDR3: CASSQTLGRGSSVFYEQYF. For the CDR3, the DNA is TGCGCCAGCAGCCAAACCCTAGGGCGCGGGAGTAGTGTTTTCTACGAGCAGTACTTC.

Only a few counts were recorded for this clonotype. This chain connects TRBV12-3 or TRBV12-4 to TRBJ2-1; 10 bases fit TRBD1. The CDR3 loop spans 13 amino acids. J lost 8 bases, V lost 5 bases, and 3 bases had no gene match. The CDR3 DNA reads TGTGCCAGCAGTCGGGACAGGGGTGATGAGCAGTTCTTC. Residues: CASSRDRGDEQFF.

Many counts were recorded for this clonotype. The chain has TRBV20-1 and TRBJ1-3; D not certain. CDR1 and CDR2 (germline): DFQATT, SNEGSKA (reference sequence). Deletions cut 0 bases from V and 3 bases from J, with 6 bases between. This CDR3 is 13 amino acids long. The CDR3 region has the DNA TGCAGTGCTAGAGATTCGATTGGAAACACCATATATTTT. As protein: CSARDSIGNTIYF.

CDR3 region: CSARVQGSGEAFF. The CDR3 nucleotides read TGCAGTGCTAGAGTCCAGGGGTCGGGTGAAGCTTTCTTT. The V and J genes are TRBV20-1 and TRBJ1-1; D might be TRBD1 (6 bases). V lost 1 base to trimming and J lost 7 bases, with 13 bases between them. This CDR3 is built from 13 residues. The germline V gene has CDR1 DFQATT and CDR2 SNEGSKA (reference sequence).

The rearrangement links TRBV5-1 to TRBJ2-1, with 7 bases identical to TRBD1. The trim removed 6 bases at V and 2 bases at J, leaving 5 bases unmatched. CDR1 is SGHRS and CDR2 is YFSETQ in the germline V gene. This CDR3 is 14 amino acids long. Here the CDR3 reads CASNPGQTYNEQFF. The CDR3 DNA is TGCGCCAGCAACCCGGGACAGACCTACAATGAGCAGTTCTTC.

The chain combines TRBV5-1 with TRBJ2-1, with D possibly called TRBD1 or TRBD2 (5 bases each). CDR3 length equals 13 residues. The V end lost 3 bases, the J end lost 10 bases, and 14 bases lay between the germline ends. In germline, CDR1 is SGHRS, CDR2 YFSETQ. The CDR3 nucleotides read TGCGCCAGCAGCTCCGGGACGGGTAAGGAGCAGTTCTTC. Translating it yields CASSSGTGKEQFF.

The chain employs TRBV7-6 and TRBJ2-2, with unresolved D. Germline CDR1 and CDR2: SGHVS and FNYEAQ. V was trimmed by 1 base and J by 6 bases, leaving 9 bases between them. The CDR3 runs to 14 residues. Here the CDR3 reads CASSLGGTAGELFF. DNA of the CDR3: TGTGCCAGCAGCTTAGGGGGTACGGCCGGGGAGCTGTTTTTT.